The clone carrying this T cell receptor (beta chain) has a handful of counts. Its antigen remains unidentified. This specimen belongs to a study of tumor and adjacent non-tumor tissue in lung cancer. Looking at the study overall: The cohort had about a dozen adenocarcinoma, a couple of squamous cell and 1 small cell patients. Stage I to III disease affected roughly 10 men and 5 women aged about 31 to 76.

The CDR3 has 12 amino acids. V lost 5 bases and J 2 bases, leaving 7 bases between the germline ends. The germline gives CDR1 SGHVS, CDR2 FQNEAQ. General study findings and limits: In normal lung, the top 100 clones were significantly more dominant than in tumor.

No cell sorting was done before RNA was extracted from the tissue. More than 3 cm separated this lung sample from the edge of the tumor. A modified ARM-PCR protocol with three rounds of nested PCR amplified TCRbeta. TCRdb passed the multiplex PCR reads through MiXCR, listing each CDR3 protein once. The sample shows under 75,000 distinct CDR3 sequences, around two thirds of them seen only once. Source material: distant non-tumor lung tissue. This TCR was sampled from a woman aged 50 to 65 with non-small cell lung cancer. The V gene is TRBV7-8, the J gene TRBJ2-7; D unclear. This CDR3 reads CASSPQPYEQYF. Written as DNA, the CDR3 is TGTGCCAGCAGCCCGCAACCCTACGAGCAGTACTTC. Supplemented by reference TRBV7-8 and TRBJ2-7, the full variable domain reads GAGVSQSPRYKVAKRGQDVALRCDPISGHVSLFWYQQALGQGPEFLTYFQNEAQLDKSGLPSDRFFAERPEGSVSTLKIQRTQQEDSAVYLCASSPQPYEQYFGPGTRLTVT.